The clone carrying this TCR beta chain is a singleton in its sample. Its antigen is undetermined. Amplification used 60 Vbeta primers and 13 Jbeta primers. The protocol was immunoSEQ multiplex PCR, while the TCRdb copy is restricted to in-frame clones and leaves out a portion. The repertoire holds under 200,000 clones, with 84% as singletons. The data derive from a study of cytomegalovirus exposure and HLA in healthy donors. Study observations and caveats: In a later analysis, a genetic analysis reported fewer productive-TCR N-insertions in an Asian-associated ancestry cluster than the cohort average.

This sequence was found in a woman aged 45-65 years in good health and CMV-seropositive. What was sequenced was PBMCs.

The CDR3 bases are TGTGCCAGCAGCTTGCAGGGGTTACGGGAGACCCAGTACTTC. It codes for CASSLQGLRETQYF. The chain is built from TRBV5-8 and TRBJ2-5; TRBD1 is a possible D gene (6 bases). The germline CDR1 and CDR2 sequences are SGHTS and YDEGEE. Trimming pared 1 base from V and 5 bases from J, leaving 12 bases between. The CDR3 consists of 14 residues. Together with reference TRBV5-8 and TRBJ2-5, the CDR3 gives the full variable domain: EAGVTQSPTHLIKTRGQQATLRCSPISGHTSVYWYQQALGLGLQFLLWYDEGEERNRGNFPPRFSGRQFPNYSSELNVNALELEDSALYLCASSLQGLRETQYFGPGTRLLVL.